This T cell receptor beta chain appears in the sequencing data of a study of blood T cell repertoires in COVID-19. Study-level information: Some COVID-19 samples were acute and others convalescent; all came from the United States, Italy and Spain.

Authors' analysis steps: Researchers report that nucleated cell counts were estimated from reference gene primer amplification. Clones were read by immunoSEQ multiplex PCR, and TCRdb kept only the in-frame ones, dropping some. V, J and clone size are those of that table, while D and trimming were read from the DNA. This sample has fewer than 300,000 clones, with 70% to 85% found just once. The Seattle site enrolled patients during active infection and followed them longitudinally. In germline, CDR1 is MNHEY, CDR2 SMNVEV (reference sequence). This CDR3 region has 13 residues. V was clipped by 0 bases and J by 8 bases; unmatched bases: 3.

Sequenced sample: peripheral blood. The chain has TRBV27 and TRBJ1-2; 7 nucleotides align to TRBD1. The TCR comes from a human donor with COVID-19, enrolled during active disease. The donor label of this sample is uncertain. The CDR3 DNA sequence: TGTGCCAGCAGTTTATCGGGGACAGTCGGCTACACCTTC. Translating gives CASSLSGTVGYTF.